These 10 T cell receptor beta chains share one sample of origin, sequenced in a study of T cells expressing NK-cell markers. TCRdb processed the 5' RACE reads again and assigns one entry to each CDR3 protein, with no DNA. Its table records around 380,000 distinct CDR3 sequences. The source material was blood T cells: a sorted CD56 or NKG2C T cell subset, CD4+ or CD8+ T cells, or bulk PBMC T cells (not recorded which). The receptors were sampled from a woman aged 45-59 years in good health.

The V gene is TRBV25-1, the J gene TRBJ2-7. In germline, CDR1 is MGHDK, CDR2 SYGVNS. This CDR3 has 13 residues. CDR3 residues: CATSRTGLHEQYF.

The chain links TRBV6-4 to TRBJ2-3; absent DNA, TCRdb's TRBD1 call cannot be checked. The CDR3 loop spans 14 amino acids. The germline gives CDR1 MRHNA, CDR2 SNTAGT. Here the CDR3 reads CASSPETGPDTQYF.

The V call is TRBV12-3 or TRBV12-4, the J call TRBJ2-7. The CDR3 contains 14 residues. The CDR3 here is CASTPGRANYEQYF.

The chain carries TRBV20-1 and TRBJ2-1; TCRdb selects TRBD2, and the lack of DNA leaves this call unchecked. In germline, CDR1 is DFQATT, CDR2 SNEGSKA (reference sequence). The CDR3 totals 14 residues. The CDR3 protein is CSARGMGGRNEQFF.

J is TRBJ1-2 and V is TRBV4-1. CDR1 is MGHRA and CDR2 is YSYEKL in the germline V gene. The CDR3 has 16 residues. CDR3 sequence reads: CASSQDRGSQIYGYTF.

The chain joins TRBV11-3 to TRBJ2-3; TCRdb lists TRBD1, though no DNA is available to test this call. Germline V gives CDR1 SGHNT, CDR2 YENEEA. The CDR3 is 13 amino acids. The CDR3 sequence is CASSLPGGDTQYF.

This chain connects TRBV2 to TRBJ2-5. The CDR3 covers 14 residues. Per germline, CDR1 SNHLY and CDR2 FYNNEI. This chain's CDR3 is CASCVGTAAATQYF.

V and J are TRBV27 and TRBJ2-2. Per the germline V gene, CDR1 is MNHEY and CDR2 is SMNVEV (reference sequence). This CDR3 is built from 15 residues. This chain's CDR3 is CASSLADMITGELFF.

The chain carries TRBV29-1 and TRBJ2-5; TCRdb's D call, TRBD1, is unchecked because there is no DNA. The CDR3 totals 16 residues. The germline V gene has CDR1 SQVTM and CDR2 ANQGSEA. The CDR3 protein is CSVEIGGVGWSETQYF.

The V gene is TRBV5-1, the J gene TRBJ2-2. Germline CDR1 reads SGHRS; CDR2 reads YFSETQ. This CDR3 comprises 14 residues. CDR3: CASSFGLNTGELFF. The full variable domain, rest sourced from reference TRBV5-1 and TRBJ2-2, is KAGVTQTPRYLIKTRGQQVTLSCSPISGHRSVSWYQQTPGQGLQFLFEYFSETQRNKGNFPGRFSGRQFSNSRSEMNVSTLELGDSALYLCASSFGLNTGELFFGEGSRLTVL.